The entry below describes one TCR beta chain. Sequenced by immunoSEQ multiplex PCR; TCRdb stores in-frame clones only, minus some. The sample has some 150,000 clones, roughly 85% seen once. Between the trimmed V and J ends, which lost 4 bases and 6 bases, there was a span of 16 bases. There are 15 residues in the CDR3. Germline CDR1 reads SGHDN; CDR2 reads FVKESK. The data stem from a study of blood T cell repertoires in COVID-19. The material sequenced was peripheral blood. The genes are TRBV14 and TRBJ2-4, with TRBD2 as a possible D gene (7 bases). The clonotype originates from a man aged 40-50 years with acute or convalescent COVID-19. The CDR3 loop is CASSPRWGGGNIQYF. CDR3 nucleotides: TGTGCCAGCAGCCCCCGTTGGGGAGGGGGAAACATTCAGTACTTC.